These 10 T cell receptor beta chains were sequenced from one sample in a study of OX40 agonist ivuxolimab in advanced cancers. The receptor library was made with the immunoSEQ multiplex PCR assay. The immuneACCESS repertoire file appears here via TCRdb, limited to in-frame rearrangements. These files lack a portion of the clones; in checked studies, under half of the deficit traces to unresolved V genes, and the cause of the others is not known. The sample includes more than 95,000 clones, with roughly 91% observed a single time. The top ten clones comprise about 0.31% of the sample. The sequences come from CD4+ or CD8+ T cells sorted from blood, collected in a trial of the OX40 agonist ivuxolimab. These receptors all come from an adult with an advanced solid tumor such as melanoma, head and neck, liver or kidney cancer.

This rearrangement joins TRBV5-6 to TRBJ2-3; D is unresolved. Germline CDR1 reads SGHDT; CDR2 reads YYEEEE. This CDR3 is built from 16 residues. Deletions cut 1 base from V and 2 bases from J, with 14 bases between. CDR3 region: CASSLFGGRATDTQYF. DNA of the CDR3: TGTGCCAGCAGCTTGTTTGGCGGCCGGGCCACAGATACGCAGTATTTT. Variable domain in full (rest from reference TRBV5-6 and TRBJ2-3): DAGVTQSPTHLIKTRGQQVTLRCSPKSGHDTVSWYQQALGQGPQFIFQYYEEEERQRGNFPDRFSGHQFPNYSSELNVNALLLGDSALYLCASSLFGGRATDTQYFGPGTRLTVL.

This clone was seen once. This rearrangement joins TRBV4-2 to TRBJ2-1; 7 bases agree with TRBD2. Germline CDR1 LGHNA, CDR2 YNFKEQ. The J segment lost 4 bases and the V segment lost 4 bases, leaving 10 bases of the junction unmatched. The CDR3 spans 16 residues. The CDR3 loop reads CASSPSGGRGYNEQFF. Written as DNA, the CDR3 is TGTGCCAGCAGCCCGTCTGGCGGGAGAGGGTACAATGAGCAGTTCTTC.

The chain couples TRBV21-1 to TRBJ2-5; the table gives TRBD1 as D, unverified against the DNA. TRBV21-1 is termed a pseudogene. The CDR3 has 16 amino acids. CDR3 amino acids: CASSNGGTGNLGDQYF. CDR3 sequence (DNA): TGTGCCAGCAGCAACGGGGGGACAGGGAACCTGGGGGACCAGTACTTC.

The chain links TRBV28 to TRBJ2-1; 10 bases map to TRBD1. The CDR3 loop spans 16 amino acids. The V gene end was trimmed by 5 bases and the J gene end by 8 bases; junction bases not matched to a gene: 12. Germline CDR1 MDHEN, CDR2 SYDVKM. This chain's CDR3 is CASSPAIPGQGYEQFF. As DNA, the CDR3 is TGTGCCAGCAGTCCCGCCATCCCGGGACAGGGGTATGAGCAGTTCTTC.

The V and J genes are TRBV11-1 and TRBJ2-5; D remains ambiguous. This CDR3 region has 14 residues. Germline V lookup: CDR1 SGHAT, CDR2 FQDESV (reference sequence). V gave up 6 bases and J gave up 0 bases, with 11 bases separating them. CDR3 region: CASRAPGHQETQYF. DNA of the CDR3: TGTGCCAGCAGGGCCCCCGGACACCAAGAGACCCAGTACTTC.

The chain combines TRBV7-2 with TRBJ2-7; TRBD1 matches 11 bases. V gave up 4 bases and J gave up 7 bases; unmatched junction bases: 6. The germline gives CDR1 SGHTA, CDR2 FQGNSA. CDR3 length: 14 amino acids. Here the CDR3 DNA reads TGTGCCAGCAGCTACAGGACAGGGGGCAAGGAGCAGTACTTC. This gives the protein CASSYRTGGKEQYF.

The genes are TRBV5-4 and TRBJ1-1; the D gene is possibly TRBD1 (6 bases). Germline CDR1 reads SGHNT; CDR2 reads YYREEE (reference sequence). Trimming cost V 3 bases and J 1 base, with 16 bases left between them. There are 16 residues in the CDR3. Here the CDR3 reads CASSWNLQGGNTEAFF. The CDR3, as DNA: TGTGCCAGCAGCTGGAACCTACAGGGCGGGAACACTGAAGCTTTCTTT.

The V and J genes are TRBV2 and TRBJ1-2; D unresolved. The V end was cut by 3 bases, the J end by 5 bases, with 7 bases between. The CDR3 consists of 12 residues. Germline V lookup: CDR1 SNHLY, CDR2 FYNNEI. The CDR3 nucleotides are TGTGCCAGCAGTGATGATATATATGGCTACACCTTC. This encodes CASSDDIYGYTF. The whole variable domain, filled in from reference TRBV2 and TRBJ1-2, reads EPEVTQTPSHQVTQMGQEVILRCVPISNHLYFYWYRQILGQKVEFLVSFYNNEISEKSEIFDDQFSVERPDGSNFTLKIRSTKLEDSAMYFCASSDDIYGYTFGSGTRLTVV.

This clone was seen more than once but under ten times. The rearrangement joins TRBV7-6 to TRBJ2-5, with 7 nucleotides matching TRBD2. The CDR3 contains 17 residues. Trimming at V came to 2 bases and at J to 0 bases, leaving 9 bases not matched to a gene. CDR1 is SGHVS, CDR2 FNYEAQ, per germline. CDR3 sequence: CASSLSTPSGNQETQYF. DNA for the CDR3: TGTGCCAGCAGCTTAAGTACGCCTAGCGGAAACCAAGAGACCCAGTACTTC.

The chain has TRBV28 and TRBJ1-5; TRBD1 matches 7 bases. Germline V gives CDR1 MDHEN, CDR2 SYDVKM. V was clipped by 5 bases and J by 2 bases; unmatched bases: 15. The CDR3 is made up of 18 amino acids. For the CDR3, the DNA is TGTGCCAGCAGTACACCCCGGGGGGCAGGGGGAGGCAATCAGCCCCAGCATTTT. It codes for CASSTPRGAGGGNQPQHF. The variable domain in full, with the rest retrieved from reference TRBV28 and TRBJ1-5, is DVKVTQSSRYLVKRTGEKVFLECVQDMDHENMFWYRQDPGLGLRLIYFSYDVKMKEKGDIPEGYSVSREKKERFSLILESASTNQTSMYLCASSTPRGAGGGNQPQHFGDGTRLSIL.